The subject of this entry is one TCR beta chain. What it binds is not known. The sample's time point: pre-sensitization, week 0. Treatment of the sample: therapeutic diphenylcyclopropenone sensitization with weekly scalp DPC. The sample is drawn from a study of human T cells and chemical hapten exposure. At the level of the study: Readings were taken at 6 days from patch tests that had applied 0.01% DPC to the upper back.

Regarding the study as a whole: With DPC sensitization, TCRs exceeding 1 in 1000 frequency showed no change.

The library labeled individual cDNA molecules by adding unique molecular identifiers to them. In the authors' workflow: Between roughly 20,000 and 690,600 TCRs appeared in each sample, and the median stood at about 100,000. In TCRdb, the RACE reads were re-called with MiXCR into one record per CDR3 protein. TCRdb's processing, not the study's, gives the V and J calls here. This table has under 200,000 distinct CDR3 sequences, approximately 31% appearing once. The material sequenced was whole blood, taken in connection with sensitization to the hapten diphenylcyclopropenone (DPC). The TCR originated in a young woman with alopecia areata. Some clones in this sample may be carry-over from other donors' samples.

The CDR3 region is CSAIGTSGASSTDTQYF. The CDR3 nucleotides are TGCAGTGCGATCGGGACTAGCGGGGCGTCTAGCACAGATACGCAGTATTTT. The J gene is TRBJ2-3, the V gene TRBV20-1; TRBD2 aligns across 13 bases. This CDR3 spans 17 amino acids. Per the germline V gene, CDR1 is DFQATT and CDR2 is SNEGSKA (reference sequence). V lost 6 bases, J lost 0 bases, and 9 bases stayed unmatched.